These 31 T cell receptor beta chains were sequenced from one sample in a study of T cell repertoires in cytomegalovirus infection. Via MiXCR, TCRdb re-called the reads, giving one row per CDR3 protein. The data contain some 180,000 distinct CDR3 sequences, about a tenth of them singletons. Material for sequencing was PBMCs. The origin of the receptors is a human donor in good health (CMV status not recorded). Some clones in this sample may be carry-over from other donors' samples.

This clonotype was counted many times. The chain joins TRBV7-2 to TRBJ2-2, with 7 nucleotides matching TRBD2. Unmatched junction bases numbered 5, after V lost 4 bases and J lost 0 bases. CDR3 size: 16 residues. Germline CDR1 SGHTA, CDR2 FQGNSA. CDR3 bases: TGTGCCAGCAGCTCTTTGGGGGGGTCGAACACCGGGGAGCTGTTTTTT. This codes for CASSSLGGSNTGELFF.

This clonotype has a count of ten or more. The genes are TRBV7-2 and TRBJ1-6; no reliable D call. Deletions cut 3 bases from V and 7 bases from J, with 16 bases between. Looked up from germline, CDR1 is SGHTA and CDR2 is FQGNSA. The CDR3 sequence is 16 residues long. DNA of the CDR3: TGTGCCAGCAGCTTTACTTCGTTTAGGTTGAATTCACCCCTCCACTTT. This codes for CASSFTSFRLNSPLHF.

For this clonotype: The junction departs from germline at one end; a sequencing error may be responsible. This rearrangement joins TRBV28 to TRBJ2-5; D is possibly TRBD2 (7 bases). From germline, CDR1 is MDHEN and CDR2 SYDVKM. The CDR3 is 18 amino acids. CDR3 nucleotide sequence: TGTGCCGGCAGCTCTCTCTCGGGGGGCAGGGCGGGTCAAGAGATCCAGTACTTC. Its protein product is CAGSSLSGGRAGQEIQYF.

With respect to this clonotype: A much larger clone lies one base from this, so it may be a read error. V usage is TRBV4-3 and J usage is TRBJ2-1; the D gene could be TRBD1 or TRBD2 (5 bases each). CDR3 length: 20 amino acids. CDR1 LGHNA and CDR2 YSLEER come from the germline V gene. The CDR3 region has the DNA TGCGCCAGCAGCCAGGGGACCTCACAGAGTCCATCTAGCTCCTACAATAAGCAGTTCTTC. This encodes CASSQGTSQSPSSSYNKQFF.

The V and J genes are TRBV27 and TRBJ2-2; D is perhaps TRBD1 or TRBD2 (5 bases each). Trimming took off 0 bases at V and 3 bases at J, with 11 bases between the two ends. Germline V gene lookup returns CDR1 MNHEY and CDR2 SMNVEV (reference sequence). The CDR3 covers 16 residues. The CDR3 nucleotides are TGTGCCAGCAGTTTATCCTGGGACCCGTACACCGGGGAGCTGTTTTTT. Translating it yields CASSLSWDPYTGELFF.

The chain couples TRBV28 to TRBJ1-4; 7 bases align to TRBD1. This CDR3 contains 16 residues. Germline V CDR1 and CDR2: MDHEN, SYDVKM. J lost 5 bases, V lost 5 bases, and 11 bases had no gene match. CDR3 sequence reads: CASSPTDRSGNEKLFF. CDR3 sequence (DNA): TGTGCCAGCAGTCCCACGGACAGGTCGGGCAATGAAAAACTGTTTTTT.

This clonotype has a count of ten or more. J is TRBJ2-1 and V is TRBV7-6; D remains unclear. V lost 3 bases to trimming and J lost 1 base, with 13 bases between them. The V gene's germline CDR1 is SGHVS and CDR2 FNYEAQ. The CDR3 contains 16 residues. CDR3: CASSFAGPSSYNEQFF. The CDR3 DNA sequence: TGTGCCAGCAGCTTCGCCGGTCCGAGTTCCTACAATGAGCAGTTCTTC.

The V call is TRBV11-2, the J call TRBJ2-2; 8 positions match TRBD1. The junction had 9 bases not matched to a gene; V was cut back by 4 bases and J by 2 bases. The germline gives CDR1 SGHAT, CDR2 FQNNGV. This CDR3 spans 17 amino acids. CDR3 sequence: CASSSGQGATNTGELFF. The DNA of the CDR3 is TGTGCCAGCAGCTCCGGTCAGGGGGCAACAAACACCGGGGAGCTGTTTTTT.

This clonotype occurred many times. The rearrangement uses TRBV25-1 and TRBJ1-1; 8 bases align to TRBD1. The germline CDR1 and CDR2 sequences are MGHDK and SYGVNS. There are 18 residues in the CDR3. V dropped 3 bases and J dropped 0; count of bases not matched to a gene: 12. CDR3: CASSDSIHRGKMNTEAFF. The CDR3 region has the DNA TGTGCCAGCAGTGACTCAATACACAGGGGGAAAATGAACACTGAAGCTTTCTTT.

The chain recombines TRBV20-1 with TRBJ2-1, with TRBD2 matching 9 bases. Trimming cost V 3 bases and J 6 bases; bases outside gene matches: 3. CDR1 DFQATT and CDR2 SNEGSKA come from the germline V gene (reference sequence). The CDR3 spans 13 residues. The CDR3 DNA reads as TGCAGTGCTAGTACTAGCGGGCCCAATGAGCAGTTCTTC. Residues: CSASTSGPNEQFF.

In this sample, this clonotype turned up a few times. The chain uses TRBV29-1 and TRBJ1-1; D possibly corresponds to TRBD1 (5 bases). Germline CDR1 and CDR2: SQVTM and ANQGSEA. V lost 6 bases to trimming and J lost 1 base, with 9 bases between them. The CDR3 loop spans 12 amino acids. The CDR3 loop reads CSVVTGNTEAFF. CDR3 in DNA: TGCAGCGTGGTTACAGGGAACACTGAAGCTTTCTTT.

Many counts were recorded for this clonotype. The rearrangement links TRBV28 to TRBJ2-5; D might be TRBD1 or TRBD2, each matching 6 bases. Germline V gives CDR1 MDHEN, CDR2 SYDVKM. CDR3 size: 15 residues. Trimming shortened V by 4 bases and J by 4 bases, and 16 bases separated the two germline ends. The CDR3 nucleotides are TGTGCCAGCAGTTCGGGGGCGATGGTGGTAGAGACCCAGTACTTC. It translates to CASSSGAMVVETQYF.

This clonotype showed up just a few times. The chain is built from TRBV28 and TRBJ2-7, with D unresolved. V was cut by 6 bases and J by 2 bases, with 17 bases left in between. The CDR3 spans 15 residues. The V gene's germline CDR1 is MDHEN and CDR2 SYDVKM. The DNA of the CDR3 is TGTGCCAGCAGCGCCCAAGTGTGGGGAACCTACGAGCAGTACTTC. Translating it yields CASSAQVWGTYEQYF.

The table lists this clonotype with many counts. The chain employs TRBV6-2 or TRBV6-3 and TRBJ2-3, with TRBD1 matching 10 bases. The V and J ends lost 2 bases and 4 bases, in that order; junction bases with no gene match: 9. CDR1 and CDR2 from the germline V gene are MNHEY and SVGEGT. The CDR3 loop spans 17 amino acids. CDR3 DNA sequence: TGTGCCAGCAGTTACCAGATCCGGGACAGGGGTTCAGATACGCAGTATTTT. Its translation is CASSYQIRDRGSDTQYF.

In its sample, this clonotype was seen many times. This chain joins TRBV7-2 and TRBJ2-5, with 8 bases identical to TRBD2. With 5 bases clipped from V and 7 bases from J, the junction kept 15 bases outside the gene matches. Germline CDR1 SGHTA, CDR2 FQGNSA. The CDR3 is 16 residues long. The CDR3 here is CASSDPTGPGRGTQYF. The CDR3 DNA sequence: TGTGCCAGCAGCGATCCTACAGGGCCCGGGAGGGGGACCCAGTACTTC.

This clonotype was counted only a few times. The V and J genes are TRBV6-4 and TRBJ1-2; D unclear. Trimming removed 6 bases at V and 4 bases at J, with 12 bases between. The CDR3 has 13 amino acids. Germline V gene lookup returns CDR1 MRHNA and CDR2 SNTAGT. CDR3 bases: TGTGCCAGCAGCCACGGCCGGAGCTATGGCTACACCTTC. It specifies CASSHGRSYGYTF.

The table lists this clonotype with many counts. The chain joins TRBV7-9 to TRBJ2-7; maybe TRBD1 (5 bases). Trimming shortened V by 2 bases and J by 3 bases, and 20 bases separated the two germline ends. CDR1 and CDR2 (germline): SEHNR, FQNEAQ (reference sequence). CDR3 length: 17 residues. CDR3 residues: CASSLPGSPRVGYEQYF. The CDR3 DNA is TGTGCCAGCAGCTTACCTGGATCCCCCAGGGTTGGCTACGAGCAGTACTTC.

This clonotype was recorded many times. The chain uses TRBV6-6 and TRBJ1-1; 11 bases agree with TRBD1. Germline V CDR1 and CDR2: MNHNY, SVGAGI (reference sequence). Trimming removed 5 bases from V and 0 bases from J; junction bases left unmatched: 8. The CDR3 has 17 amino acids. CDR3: CASSKDRGRGVNTEAFF. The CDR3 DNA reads TGTGCCAGCAGTAAGGACAGGGGGCGCGGGGTGAACACTGAAGCTTTCTTT.

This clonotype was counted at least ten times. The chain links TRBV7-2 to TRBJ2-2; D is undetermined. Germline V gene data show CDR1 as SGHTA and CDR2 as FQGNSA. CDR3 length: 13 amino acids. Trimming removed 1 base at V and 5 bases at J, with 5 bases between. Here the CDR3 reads CASSLGPTGELFF. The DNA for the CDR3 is TGTGCCAGCAGCTTAGGACCAACCGGGGAGCTGTTTTTT.

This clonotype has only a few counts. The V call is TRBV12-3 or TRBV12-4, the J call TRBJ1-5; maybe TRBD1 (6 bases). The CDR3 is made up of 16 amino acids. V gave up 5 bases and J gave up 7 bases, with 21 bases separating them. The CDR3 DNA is TGTGCCAGCAGTGTGATCCGAGGGGGATTTCGGCAGCCCCAGCATTTT. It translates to CASSVIRGGFRQPQHF.

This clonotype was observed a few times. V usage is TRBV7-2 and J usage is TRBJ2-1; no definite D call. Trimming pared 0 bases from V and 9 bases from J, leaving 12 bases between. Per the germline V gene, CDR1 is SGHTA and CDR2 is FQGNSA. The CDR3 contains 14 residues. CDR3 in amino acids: CASSLASAKGEQFF. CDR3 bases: TGTGCCAGCAGCTTAGCCTCGGCTAAGGGTGAGCAGTTCTTC.

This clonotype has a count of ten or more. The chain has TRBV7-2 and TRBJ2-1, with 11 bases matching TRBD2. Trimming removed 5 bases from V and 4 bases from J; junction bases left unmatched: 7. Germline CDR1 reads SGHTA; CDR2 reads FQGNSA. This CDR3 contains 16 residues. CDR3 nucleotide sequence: TGTGCCAGCAGCGGAACTAGCGGGGGATCGTACAATGAGCAGTTCTTC. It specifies CASSGTSGGSYNEQFF. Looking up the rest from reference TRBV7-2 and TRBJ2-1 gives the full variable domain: GAGVSQSPSNKVTEKGKDVELRCDPISGHTALYWYRQSLGQGLEFLIYFQGNSAPDKSGLPSDRFSAERTGGSVSTLTIQRTQQEDSAVYLCASSGTSGGSYNEQFFGPGTRLTVL.

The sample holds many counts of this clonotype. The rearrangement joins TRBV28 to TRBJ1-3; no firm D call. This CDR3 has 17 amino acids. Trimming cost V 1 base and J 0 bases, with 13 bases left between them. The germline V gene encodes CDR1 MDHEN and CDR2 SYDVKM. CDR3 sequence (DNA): TGTGCCAGCAGTTTATCCCGGACGCCTACCTCTGGAAACACCATATATTTT. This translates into CASSLSRTPTSGNTIYF. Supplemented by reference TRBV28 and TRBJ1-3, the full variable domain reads DVKVTQSSRYLVKRTGEKVFLECVQDMDHENMFWYRQDPGLGLRLIYFSYDVKMKEKGDIPEGYSVSREKKERFSLILESASTNQTSMYLCASSLSRTPTSGNTIYFGEGSWLTVV.

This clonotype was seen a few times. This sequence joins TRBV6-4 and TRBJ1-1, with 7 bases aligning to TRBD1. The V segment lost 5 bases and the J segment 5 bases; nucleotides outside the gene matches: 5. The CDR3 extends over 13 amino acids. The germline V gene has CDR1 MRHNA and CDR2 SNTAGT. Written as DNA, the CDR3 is TGTGCCAGCAGTAACAGGGGAGGTACTGAAGCTTTCTTT. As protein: CASSNRGGTEAFF.

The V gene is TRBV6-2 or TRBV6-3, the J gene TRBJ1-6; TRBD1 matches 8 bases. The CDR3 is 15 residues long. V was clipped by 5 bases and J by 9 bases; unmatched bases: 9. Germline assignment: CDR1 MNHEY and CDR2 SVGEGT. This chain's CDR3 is CASSIRVQGVSPLHF. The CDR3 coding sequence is TGTGCCAGCAGTATCAGAGTACAGGGGGTTTCACCCCTCCACTTT.

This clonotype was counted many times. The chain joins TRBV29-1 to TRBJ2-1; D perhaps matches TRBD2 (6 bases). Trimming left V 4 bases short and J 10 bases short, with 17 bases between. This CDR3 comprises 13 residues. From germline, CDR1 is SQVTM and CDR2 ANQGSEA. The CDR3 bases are TGCAGCGTTGGAACCGGGACTGGGCGCGAGCAGTTCTTC. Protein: CSVGTGTGREQFF.

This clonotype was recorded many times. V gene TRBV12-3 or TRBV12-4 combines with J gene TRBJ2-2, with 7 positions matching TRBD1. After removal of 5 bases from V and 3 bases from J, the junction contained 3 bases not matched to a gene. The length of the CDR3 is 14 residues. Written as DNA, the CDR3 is TGTGCCAGCAGTCCACAGGGGTACACCGGGGAGCTGTTTTTT. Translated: CASSPQGYTGELFF.

The CDR3 bases are TGTGCCAGCAGTTACCTACTAGCGGCCTCCTACAATGAGCAGTTCTTC. It codes for CASSYLLAASYNEQFF. The gene calls are TRBV6-2 or TRBV6-3 and TRBJ2-1; TRBD2 matches 8 bases. V was clipped by 2 bases and J by 0 bases; unmatched bases: 3. The germline V gene encodes CDR1 MNHEY and CDR2 SVGEGT. The CDR3 is 16 residues long.

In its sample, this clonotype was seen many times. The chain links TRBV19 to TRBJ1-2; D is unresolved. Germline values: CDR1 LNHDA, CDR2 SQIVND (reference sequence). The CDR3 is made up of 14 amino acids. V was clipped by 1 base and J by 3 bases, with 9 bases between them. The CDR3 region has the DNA TGTGCCAGTAGTATAGGAGGAGATGACTATGGCTACACCTTC. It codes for CASSIGGDDYGYTF.

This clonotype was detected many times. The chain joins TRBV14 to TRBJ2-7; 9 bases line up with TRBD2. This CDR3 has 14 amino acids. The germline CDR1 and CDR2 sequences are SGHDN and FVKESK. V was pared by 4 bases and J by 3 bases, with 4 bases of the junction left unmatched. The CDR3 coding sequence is TGTGCCAGCAGCCTTAGCGGGAGTAGCTACGAGCAGTACTTC. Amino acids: CASSLSGSSYEQYF.

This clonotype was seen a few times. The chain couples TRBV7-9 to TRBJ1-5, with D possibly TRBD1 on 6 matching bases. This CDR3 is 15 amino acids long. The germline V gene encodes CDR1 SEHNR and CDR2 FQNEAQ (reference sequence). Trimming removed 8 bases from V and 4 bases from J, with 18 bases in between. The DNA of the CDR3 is TGTGCCAGCGACGACGCGACAGGTTTGAATCAGCCCCAGCATTTT. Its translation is CASDDATGLNQPQHF.